A selection of T cell receptor beta chains follows, all from one sample in a study of blood T cell repertoires in COVID-19. Profiling relied on immunoSEQ multiplex PCR, and the TCRdb table lists in-frame clones only, not all of them. The sample consists of around 180,000 clones, roughly 85% of them appearing once. Sequencing was done on a sample of peripheral blood. These receptor sequences come from a man in his sixties with acute or convalescent COVID-19. The conserved cysteine and the conserved F or W are not part of the CDR3 here. The order of the fields is CDR3 protein, J gene, V gene, CDR3 length.

ASSLEGNTEAF TRBJ1-1 TRBV9 11
ASSFYGVRNEQY TRBJ2-7 TRBV11-2 12
ASSSQGYGYT TRBJ1-2 TRBV6-2/TRBV6-3 10
ASSRDRARQTQY TRBJ2-5 TRBV27 12
ASSSGLAGGNEQF TRBJ2-1 TRBV5-1 13
ASSPLAGGPYNEQF TRBJ2-1 TRBV5-1 14
ASSSRYRGLTDHEQF TRBJ2-1 TRBV13 15
ASSLRQNSYNEQF TRBJ2-1 TRBV27 13
ASSQGGLGPDTQY TRBJ2-3 TRBV3-1/TRBV3-2 13
ASTPDRRGYEQY TRBJ2-7 TRBV6-6 12
ASSIAGGRTTGELF TRBJ2-2 TRBV19 14
SVAGLLQGEAF TRBJ1-1 TRBV29-1 11
ASTPGHPYNEQF TRBJ2-1 TRBV3-1/TRBV3-2 12
ASSALGQGFNEQF TRBJ2-1 TRBV3-1/TRBV3-2 13
ATSDSGQAPGNTIY TRBJ1-3 TRBV24-1 14
ASSLEGRKNIQY TRBJ2-4 TRBV5-1 12
ASYPGTWGTEAF TRBJ1-1 TRBV6-5 12
ASRSLAGASYNEQF TRBJ2-1 TRBV5-1 14
ASGPGQNTEAF TRBJ1-1 TRBV9 11
ASGGLAGVSTGELF TRBJ2-2 TRBV2 14
ASSFLAGGKEQF TRBJ2-1 TRBV7-8 12
SVVGQSYQETQY TRBJ2-5 TRBV29-1 12